This T cell receptor beta chain was identified in a study of early T cells in non-severe SARS-CoV-2 infection. Unique molecular identifiers were affixed to single, distinct cDNA molecules. MiXCR, applied by TCRdb to the 5' RACE reads, yields one record per CDR3 protein. The sample has around 25,000 distinct CDR3 sequences, 5.5% seen once. Study results and caveats: Private and CD4 specificities were missed by VDJdb matching, which favored anti-spike CD8 responses.

The V segment lost 4 bases and the J segment 4 bases; nucleotides outside the gene matches: 4. The CDR3 consists of 14 residues. Per the germline V gene, CDR1 is SGHKS and CDR2 is YYEKEE (reference sequence). Turning to this clonotype: Its antigen is undetermined.

The V gene is TRBV5-5, the J gene TRBJ2-7, with TRBD1 matching over 11 bases. The TCR was taken from an adult who was a healthcare worker with PCR-confirmed SARS-CoV-2 infection or an uninfected control (not recorded which). The sample taken for sequencing was whole blood. Here the CDR3 reads CASSVDRGLYEQYF. CDR3 bases: TGTGCCAGCAGCGTGGACAGGGGGCTTTACGAGCAGTACTTC.